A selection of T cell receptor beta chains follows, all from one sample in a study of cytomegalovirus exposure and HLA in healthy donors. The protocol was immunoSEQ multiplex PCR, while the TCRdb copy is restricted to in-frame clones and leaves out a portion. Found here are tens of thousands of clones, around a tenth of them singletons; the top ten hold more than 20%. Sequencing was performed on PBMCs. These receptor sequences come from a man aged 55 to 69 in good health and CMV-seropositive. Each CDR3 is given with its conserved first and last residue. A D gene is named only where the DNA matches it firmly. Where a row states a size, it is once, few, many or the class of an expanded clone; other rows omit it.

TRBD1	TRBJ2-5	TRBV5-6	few	TGTGCCAGCAGGTCCGAGGGACAGGGACCTCTCGTTTACTTC	CASRSEGQGPLVYF
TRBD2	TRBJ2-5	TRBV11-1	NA	TGTGCCAGCAGCTCAGATACTAGCGGGAGGGTAGAGACCCAGTACTTC	CASSSDTSGRVETQYF
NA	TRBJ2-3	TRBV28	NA	TGTGCCAGCAGTTTAGACCCGGGGATCAATACGCAGTATTTT	CASSLDPGINTQYF
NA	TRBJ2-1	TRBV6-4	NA	TGTGCCAGCAGTGACTCGAATGCGAACAATGAGCAGTTCTTC	CASSDSNANNEQFF
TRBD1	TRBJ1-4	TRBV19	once	TGTGCCAGTAGCCTGGGACAGGGGGCAACTAATGAAAAACTGTTTTTT	CASSLGQGATNEKLFF
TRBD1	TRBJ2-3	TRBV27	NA	TGTGCCAGCAATCGAAGGGGGCCCGATACGCAGTATTTT	CASNRRGPDTQYF
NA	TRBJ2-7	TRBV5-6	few	TGTGCCAGCAGCTTGGCCGGGACACGCGAGCAGTACTTC	CASSLAGTREQYF
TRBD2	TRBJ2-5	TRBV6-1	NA	TGTGCCAGCACCCGCAGCGGGGGAGGAGAGACCCAGTACTTC	CASTRSGGGETQYF
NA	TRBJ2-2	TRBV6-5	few	TGTGCCAGCTATTCCGGGGGCGGGGAGCTGTTTTTT	CASYSGGGELFF
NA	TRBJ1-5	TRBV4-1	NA	TGCGCCAGCAGCCAAGTGCGGGAACAGCCCCAGCATTTT	CASSQVREQPQHF
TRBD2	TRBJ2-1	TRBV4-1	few	TGCGCCAGCAGCCAAGAGCGGCTAGCGGGGTACAATGAGCAGTTCTTC	CASSQERLAGYNEQFF
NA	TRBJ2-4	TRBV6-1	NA	TGTGCCAGCAGTGAAGCGTTAGCGGCCTACATTCAGTACTTC	CASSEALAAYIQYF
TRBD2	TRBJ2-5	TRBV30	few	TGTGCCTGGAGCCCCCCGGGGGGAGGAGAGACCCAGTACTTC	CAWSPPGGGETQYF
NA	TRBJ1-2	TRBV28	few	TGTGCCAGCAGTACCCAACCGAGAACAGGCGGCGGTGGCTACACCTTC	CASSTQPRTGGGGYTF
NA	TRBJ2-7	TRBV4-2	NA	TGTGCCAGCAGCCAAGCGGCTAGCGACGTCTCCTACGAGCAGTACTTC	CASSQAASDVSYEQYF
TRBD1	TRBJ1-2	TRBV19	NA	TGTGCCAGCTTTGACAGGGGGCACGAGAACTATGGCTACACCTTC	CASFDRGHENYGYTF
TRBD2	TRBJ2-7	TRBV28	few	TGTGCCAGCAGTCCCCCCCGCGTAGCGGGAGGGCCCGGCGAGCAGTACTTC	CASSPPRVAGGPGEQYF
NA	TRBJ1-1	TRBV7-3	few	TGTGCCAGCAGCCTAGGGGCAGCGAACACTGAAGCTTTCTTT	CASSLGAANTEAFF
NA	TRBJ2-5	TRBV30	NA	TGTGCCTGGAGTCAGGAGGGGGAGACCCAGTACTTC	CAWSQEGETQYF
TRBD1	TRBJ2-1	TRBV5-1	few	TGCGCCAGCAGCCCCAACCCCGGACAGGGCGCCTACAATGAGCAGTTCTTC	CASSPNPGQGAYNEQFF
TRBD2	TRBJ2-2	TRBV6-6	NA	TGTGCCAGCAGTTCCCCCCCGGGGGGAGGGGAGCTGTTTTTT	CASSSPPGGGELFF
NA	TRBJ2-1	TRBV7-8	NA	TGTGCCAGCAGCTTACGCCCCGGGATCCGGAATGAGCAGTTCTTC	CASSLRPGIRNEQFF
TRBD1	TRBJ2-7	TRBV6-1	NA	TGTGCCAGCAGTACCCCCGGGACAGGGAACTTCGAGCAGTACTTC	CASSTPGTGNFEQYF
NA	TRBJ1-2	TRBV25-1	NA	TGTGCCAGCAGTAAAGGGAGGGCTCAAGACTATGGCTACACCTTC	CASSKGRAQDYGYTF
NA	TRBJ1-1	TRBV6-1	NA	TGTGCCAGCAGGGAACACATGAACACTGAAGCTTTCTTT	CASREHMNTEAFF
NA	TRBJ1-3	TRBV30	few	TGTGCCTGGAGCGCCCTCGGGGAGCACTCTGGAAACACCATATATTTT	CAWSALGEHSGNTIYF